This T cell receptor (beta chain) was captured by sequencing in a study of blood T cell repertoires in COVID-19. Study context: Material from acute and convalescent COVID-19 was sourced from the United States, Italy and Spain.

As processed by the authors: Reference gene primer amplification yielded estimated nucleated cell counts. The protocol was immunoSEQ multiplex PCR, while the TCRdb copy is restricted to in-frame clones and leaves out a portion. V and J calls and clone size are as listed in that table; D and trimming were resolved from the DNA. The data contain 45,000 to 60,000 clones, 75% to 90% of them singletons. Germline CDR1 MGHRA, CDR2 YSYEKL. V lost 1 base and J lost 2, with 11 bases in between. This CDR3 has 15 amino acids. What was sequenced was peripheral blood. The V gene is TRBV4-1, the J gene TRBJ1-1; weak D call: TRBD1 (5 bases). The source of this sequence is a human donor in a cohort sampled during active COVID-19. The CDR3 here is CASSQGRTLNTEAFF. The CDR3 DNA reads as TGCGCCAGCAGCCAAGGTCGGACACTCAACACTGAAGCTTTCTTT.